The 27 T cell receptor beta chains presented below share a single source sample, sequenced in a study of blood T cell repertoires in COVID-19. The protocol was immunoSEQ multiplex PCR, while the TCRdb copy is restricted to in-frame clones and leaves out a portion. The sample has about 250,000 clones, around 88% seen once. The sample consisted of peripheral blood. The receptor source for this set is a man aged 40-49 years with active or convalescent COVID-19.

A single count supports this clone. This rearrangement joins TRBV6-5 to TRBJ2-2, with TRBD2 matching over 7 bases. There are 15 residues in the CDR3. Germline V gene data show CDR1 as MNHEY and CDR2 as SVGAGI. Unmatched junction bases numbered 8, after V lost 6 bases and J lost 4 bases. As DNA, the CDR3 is TGTGCCAGCAGGCTGGGACTATCGAGCACCGGGGAGCTGTTTTTT. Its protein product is CASRLGLSSTGELFF.

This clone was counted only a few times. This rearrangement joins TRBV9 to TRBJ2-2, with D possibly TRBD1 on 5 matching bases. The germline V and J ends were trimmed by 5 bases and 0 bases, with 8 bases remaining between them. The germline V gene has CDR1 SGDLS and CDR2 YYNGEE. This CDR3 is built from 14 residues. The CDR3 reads CASRPGTNTGELFF. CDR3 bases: TGTGCCAGCAGACCAGGGACGAACACCGGGGAGCTGTTTTTT.

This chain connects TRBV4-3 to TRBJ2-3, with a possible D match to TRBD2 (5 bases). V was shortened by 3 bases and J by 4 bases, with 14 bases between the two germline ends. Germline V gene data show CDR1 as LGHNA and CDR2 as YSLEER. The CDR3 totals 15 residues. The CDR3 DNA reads TGCGCCAGCAGCCAGAGCTTACTAGGTGCAGATACGCAGTATTTT. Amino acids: CASSQSLLGADTQYF.

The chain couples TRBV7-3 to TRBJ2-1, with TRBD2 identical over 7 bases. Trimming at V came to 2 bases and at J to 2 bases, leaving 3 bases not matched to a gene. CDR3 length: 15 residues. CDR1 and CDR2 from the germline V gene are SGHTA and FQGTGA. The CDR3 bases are TGTGCCAGCAGCTTAGGGGCGGGGGCCTACAATGAGCAGTTCTTC. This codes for CASSLGAGAYNEQFF.

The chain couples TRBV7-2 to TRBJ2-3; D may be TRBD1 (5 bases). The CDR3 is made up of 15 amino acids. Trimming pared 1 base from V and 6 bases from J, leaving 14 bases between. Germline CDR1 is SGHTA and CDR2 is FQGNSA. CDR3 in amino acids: CASSLGDSTRDTQYF. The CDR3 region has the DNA TGTGCCAGCAGCTTAGGAGACAGCACGAGGGATACGCAGTATTTT.

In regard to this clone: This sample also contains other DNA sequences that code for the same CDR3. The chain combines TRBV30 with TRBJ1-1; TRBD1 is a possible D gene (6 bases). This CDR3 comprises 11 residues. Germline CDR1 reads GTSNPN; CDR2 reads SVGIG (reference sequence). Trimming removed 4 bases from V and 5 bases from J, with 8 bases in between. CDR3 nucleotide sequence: TGTGCCTGGATCAGGGGAACTGAAGCTTTCTTT. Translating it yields CAWIRGTEAFF.

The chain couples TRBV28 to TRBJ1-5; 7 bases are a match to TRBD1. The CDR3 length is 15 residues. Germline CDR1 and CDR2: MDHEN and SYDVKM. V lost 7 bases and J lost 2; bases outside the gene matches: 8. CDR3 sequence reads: CASTKDRERNQPQHF. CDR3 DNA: TGTGCCAGCACCAAAGACAGGGAGCGCAATCAGCCCCAGCATTTT.

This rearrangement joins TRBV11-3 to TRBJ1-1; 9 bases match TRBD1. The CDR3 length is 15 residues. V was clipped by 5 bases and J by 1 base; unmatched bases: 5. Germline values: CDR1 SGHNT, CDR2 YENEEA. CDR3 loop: CASSPGQGSNTEAFF. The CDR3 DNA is TGTGCCAGCAGCCCCGGACAGGGGTCGAACACTGAAGCTTTCTTT.

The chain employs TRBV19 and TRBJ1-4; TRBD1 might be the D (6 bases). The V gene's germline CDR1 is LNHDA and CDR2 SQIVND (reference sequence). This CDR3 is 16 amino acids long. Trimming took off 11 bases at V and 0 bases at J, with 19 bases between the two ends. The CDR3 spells CASGEGQPTTNEKLFF. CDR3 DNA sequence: TGTGCCTCAGGGGAGGGGCAGCCTACAACTAATGAAAAACTGTTTTTT. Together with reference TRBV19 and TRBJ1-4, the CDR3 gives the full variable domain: DGGITQSPKYLFRKEGQNVTLSCEQNLNHDAMYWYRQDPGQGLRLIYYSQIVNDFQKGDIAEGYSVSREKKESFPLTVTSAQKNPTAFYLCASGEGQPTTNEKLFFGSGTQLSVL.

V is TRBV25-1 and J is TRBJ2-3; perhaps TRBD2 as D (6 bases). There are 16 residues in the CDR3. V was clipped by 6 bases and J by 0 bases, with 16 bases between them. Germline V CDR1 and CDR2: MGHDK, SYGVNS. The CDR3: CASRVSRDSSTDTQYF. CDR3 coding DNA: TGTGCCAGCAGAGTTTCGCGGGACTCTAGCACAGATACGCAGTATTTT.

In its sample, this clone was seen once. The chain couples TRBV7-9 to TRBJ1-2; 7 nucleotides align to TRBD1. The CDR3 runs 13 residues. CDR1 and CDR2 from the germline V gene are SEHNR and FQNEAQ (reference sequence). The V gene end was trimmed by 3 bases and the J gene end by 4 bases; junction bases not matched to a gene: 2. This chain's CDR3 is CASSFRDSYGYTF. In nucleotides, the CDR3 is TGTGCCAGCAGCTTCCGGGACAGCTATGGCTACACCTTC. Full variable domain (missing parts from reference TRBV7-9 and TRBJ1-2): DTGVSQNPRHKITKRGQNVTFRCDPISEHNRLYWYRQTLGQGPEFLTYFQNEAQLEKSRLLSDRFSAERPKGSFSTLEIQRTEQGDSAMYLCASSFRDSYGYTFGSGTRLTVV.

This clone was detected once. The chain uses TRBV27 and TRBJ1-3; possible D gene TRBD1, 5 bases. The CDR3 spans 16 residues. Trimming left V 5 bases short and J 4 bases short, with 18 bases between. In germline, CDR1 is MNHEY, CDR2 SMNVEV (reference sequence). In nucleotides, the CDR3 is TGTGCCAGCAGTGGAGGGGATTCGGGGTCCGGAAACACCATATATTTT. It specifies CASSGGDSGSGNTIYF.

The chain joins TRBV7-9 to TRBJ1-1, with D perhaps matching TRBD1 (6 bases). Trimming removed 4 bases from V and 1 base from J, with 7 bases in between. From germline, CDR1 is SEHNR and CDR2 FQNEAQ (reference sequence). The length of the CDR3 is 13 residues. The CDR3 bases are TGTGCCAGCAGCTCACAGGGGAACACTGAAGCTTTCTTT. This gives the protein CASSSQGNTEAFF. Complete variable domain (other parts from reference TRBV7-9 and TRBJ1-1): DTGVSQNPRHKITKRGQNVTFRCDPISEHNRLYWYRQTLGQGPEFLTYFQNEAQLEKSRLLSDRFSAERPKGSFSTLEIQRTEQGDSAMYLCASSSQGNTEAFFGQGTRLTVV.

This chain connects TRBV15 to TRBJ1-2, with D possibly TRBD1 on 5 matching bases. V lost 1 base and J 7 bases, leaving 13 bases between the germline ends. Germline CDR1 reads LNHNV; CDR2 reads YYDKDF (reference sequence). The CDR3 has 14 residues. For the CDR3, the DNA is TGTGCCACCAGCAGAGCCGCTACAGGTCCTGGCTACACCTTC. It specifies CATSRAATGPGYTF.

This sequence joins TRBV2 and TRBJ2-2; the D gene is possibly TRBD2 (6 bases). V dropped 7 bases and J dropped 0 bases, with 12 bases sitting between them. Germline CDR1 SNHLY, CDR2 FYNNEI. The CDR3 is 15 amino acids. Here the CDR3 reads CASIAGPTNTGELFF. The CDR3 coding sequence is TGTGCCAGCATTGCGGGGCCCACGAACACCGGGGAGCTGTTTTTT.

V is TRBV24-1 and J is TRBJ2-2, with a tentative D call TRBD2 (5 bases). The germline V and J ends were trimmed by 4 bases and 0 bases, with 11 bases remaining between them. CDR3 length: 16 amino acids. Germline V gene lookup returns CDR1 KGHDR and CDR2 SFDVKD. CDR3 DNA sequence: TGTGCCACCAGTGACACCAGCGGTACGAACACCGGGGAGCTGTTTTTT. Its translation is CATSDTSGTNTGELFF.

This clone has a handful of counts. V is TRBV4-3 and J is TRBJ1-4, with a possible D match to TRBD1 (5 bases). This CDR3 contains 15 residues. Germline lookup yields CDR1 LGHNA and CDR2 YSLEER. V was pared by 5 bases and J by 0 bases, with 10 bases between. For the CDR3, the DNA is TGCGCCAGCAGCATATCAGGGACAACTAATGAAAAACTGTTTTTT. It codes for CASSISGTTNEKLFF.

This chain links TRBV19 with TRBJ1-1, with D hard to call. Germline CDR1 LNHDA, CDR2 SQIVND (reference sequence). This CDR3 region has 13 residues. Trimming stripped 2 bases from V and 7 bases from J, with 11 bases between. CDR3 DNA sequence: TGTGCCAGTAGTATAATGGAGGGAAGTGAAGCTTTCTTT. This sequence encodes CASSIMEGSEAFF. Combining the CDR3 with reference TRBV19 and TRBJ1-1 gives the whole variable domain DGGITQSPKYLFRKEGQNVTLSCEQNLNHDAMYWYRQDPGQGLRLIYYSQIVNDFQKGDIAEGYSVSREKKESFPLTVTSAQKNPTAFYLCASSIMEGSEAFFGQGTRLTVV.

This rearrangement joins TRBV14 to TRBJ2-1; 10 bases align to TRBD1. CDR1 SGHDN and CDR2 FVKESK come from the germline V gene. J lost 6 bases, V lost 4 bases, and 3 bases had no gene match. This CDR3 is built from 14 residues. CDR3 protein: CASSRDRGVNEQFF. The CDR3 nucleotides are TGTGCCAGCAGCCGGGACAGGGGTGTCAATGAGCAGTTCTTC.

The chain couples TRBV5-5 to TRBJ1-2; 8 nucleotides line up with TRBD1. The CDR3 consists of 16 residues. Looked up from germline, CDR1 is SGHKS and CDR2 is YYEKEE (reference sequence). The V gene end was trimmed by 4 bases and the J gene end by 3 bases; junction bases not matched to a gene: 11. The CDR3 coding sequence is TGTGCCAGCAGCCCCTGGACAGGGCGATCTGACTATGGCTACACCTTC. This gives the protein CASSPWTGRSDYGYTF.

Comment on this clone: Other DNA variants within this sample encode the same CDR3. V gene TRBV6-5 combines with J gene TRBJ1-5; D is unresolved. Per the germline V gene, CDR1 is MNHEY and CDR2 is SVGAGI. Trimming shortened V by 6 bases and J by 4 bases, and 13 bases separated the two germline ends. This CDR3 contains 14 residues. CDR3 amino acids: CASSYSEGNQPQHF. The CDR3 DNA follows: TGTGCCAGCAGCTACAGTGAGGGTAATCAGCCCCAGCATTTT.

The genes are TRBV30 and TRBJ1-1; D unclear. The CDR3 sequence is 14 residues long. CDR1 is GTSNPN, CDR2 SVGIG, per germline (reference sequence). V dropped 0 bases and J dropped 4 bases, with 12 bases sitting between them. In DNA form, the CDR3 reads TGTGCCTGGAGTGTAGGTGGAGTAGGCACTGAAGCTTTCTTT. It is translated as CAWSVGGVGTEAFF.

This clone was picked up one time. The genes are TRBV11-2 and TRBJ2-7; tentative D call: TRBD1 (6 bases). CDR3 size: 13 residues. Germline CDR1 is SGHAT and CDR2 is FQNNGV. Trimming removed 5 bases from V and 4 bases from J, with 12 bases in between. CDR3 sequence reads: CASSTGQHYEQYF. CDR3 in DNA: TGTGCCAGCAGCACAGGACAGCATTACGAGCAGTACTTC.

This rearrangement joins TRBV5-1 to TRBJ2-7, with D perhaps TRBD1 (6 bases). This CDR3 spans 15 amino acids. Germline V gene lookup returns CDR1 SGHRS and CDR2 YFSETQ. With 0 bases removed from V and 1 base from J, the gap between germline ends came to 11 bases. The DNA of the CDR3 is TGCGCCAGCAGCTTGGGGTCAGGGGATTCCTACGAGCAGTACTTC. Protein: CASSLGSGDSYEQYF. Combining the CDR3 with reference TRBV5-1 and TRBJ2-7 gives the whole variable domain KAGVTQTPRYLIKTRGQQVTLSCSPISGHRSVSWYQQTPGQGLQFLFEYFSETQRNKGNFPGRFSGRQFSNSRSEMNVSTLELGDSALYLCASSLGSGDSYEQYFGPGTRLTVT.

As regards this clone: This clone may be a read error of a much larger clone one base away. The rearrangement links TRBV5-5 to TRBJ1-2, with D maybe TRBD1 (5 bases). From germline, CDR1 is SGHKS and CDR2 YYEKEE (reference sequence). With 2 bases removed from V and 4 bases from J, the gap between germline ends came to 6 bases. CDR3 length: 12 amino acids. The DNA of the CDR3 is TGTGCCAGCAGCTTTGACAGCTATGGCTACACCTTC. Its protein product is CASSFDSYGYTF. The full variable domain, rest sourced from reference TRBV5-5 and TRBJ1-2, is DAGVTQSPTHLIKTRGQQVTLRCSPISGHKSVSWYQQVLGQGPQFIFQYYEKEERGRGNFPDRFSARQFPNYSSELNVNALLLGDSALYLCASSFDSYGYTFGSGTRLTVV.

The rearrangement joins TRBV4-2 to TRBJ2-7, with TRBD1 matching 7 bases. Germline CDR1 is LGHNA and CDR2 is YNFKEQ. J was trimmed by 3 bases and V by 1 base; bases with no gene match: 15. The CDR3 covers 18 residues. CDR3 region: CASSQAEQGRALNYEQYF. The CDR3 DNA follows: TGTGCCAGCAGCCAAGCGGAACAGGGGCGCGCTTTGAACTACGAGCAGTACTTC.

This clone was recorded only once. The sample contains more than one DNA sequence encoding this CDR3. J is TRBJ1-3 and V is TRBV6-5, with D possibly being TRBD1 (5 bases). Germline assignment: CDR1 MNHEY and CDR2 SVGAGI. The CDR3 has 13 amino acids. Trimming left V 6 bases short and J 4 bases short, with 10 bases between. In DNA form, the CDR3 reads TGTGCCAGCAGCCAGGGAACCGGAAACACCATATATTTT. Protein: CASSQGTGNTIYF.